This paragraph reports one TCR beta chain. This clone's antigen is unknown. No clone much larger than this one lies a single base away; base qualities are absent. The entry originates in a study of blood T cell repertoires in COVID-19 (dated by TCRdb to about 2020). Turning to the overall study: Collaborator samples came from the United States, Italy and Spain and covered acute and convalescent phases of COVID-19. HLA class I and class II types, where available, came from metadata supplied by the sample provider rather than from assay-based typing. Deeply sampled blood TCRbeta repertoires from subjects exposed to, actively infected with, or recovered from COVID-19 were included in the dataset. The prospective study material was composed of cDNA or gDNA derived from T cells, B-cell-depleted T cells, or PBMCs. Sample metadata almost always included a de-identified subject ID, COVID-19 status, age in years and sex. The repertoires were made available in a free public database intended to serve as a resource for research on the immune response to SARS-CoV-2. Samples came from the ongoing ImmuneRACE study (first 160 participants) plus 1,254 subjects from 6 global collaborators. General findings and caveats noted by the study authors: How much clinical and demographic metadata was included differed by source and by participant, and the metadata was provided uncurated.

The immunoSEQ Assay, a bias-controlled multiplex PCR, was used to amplify TCRbeta CDR3 regions from genomic DNA. Per the original workflow: Within the assay, amplification of reference gene primers was used to estimate how many nucleated cells each sample contained. Sequence reads were collapsed and filtered to measure the absolute abundance of every unique TCRbeta CDR3 rearrangement. For each sample, productive Simpson clonality was calculated as the square root of Simpson's diversity index over productive rearrangements. Drawn from immuneACCESS, this table holds only the in-frame rearrangements with V and J called that TCRdb kept. Clones are partly lost; checked studies trace under half to an unresolved V gene and leave the rest unexplained. D and trimming were read from the DNA, whereas the V and J calls and clone size are those reported in that table. This sample gives 350,000 or so clones in total; about 86% of them show up just once. 4% to 5% of the sample lies in the top ten.

Participants in the prospective study were aged 18 to 89 years, lived in about two dozen United States geographic areas, and enrolled through a virtual design. Cohort assignment in the prospective study relied on participant-reported clinical history from a screening survey and a study questionnaire. In the prospective study, mobile phlebotomists collected whole blood, serum and a nasopharyngeal or oropharyngeal swab from each participant. Prospective study participants could optionally give additional blood draws and questionnaires over an approximately 2-month period. Prospective study blood samples were shipped either frozen or at room temperature before DNA extraction. At the junction V is shortened by 5 bases and J by 6 bases, with 10 bases in between. The germline V gene supplies CDR1 SGHRS and CDR2 YFSETQ. The CDR3 spans 12 residues, from the cysteine through the phenylalanine. Solely the CDR3 DNA is kept, with 36 bases framed from the first base.

The receptor was isolated from a woman between 40 and 50 years old with acute COVID-19. Recombination joined TRBV5-1 with TRBJ2-3; TRBD2 is a weak D gene call, 6 bases matching. Sequencing was carried out using PBMCs or T cells enriched from blood (not recorded which). The sequenced DNA: TGCGCCAGCAGGTGGGACTTTGATACGCAGTATTTT. Its translation is CASRWDFDTQYF. With the rest looked up from the reference TRBV5-1 and TRBJ2-3 genes rather than sequenced, the full variable domain is KAGVTQTPRYLIKTRGQQVTLSCSPISGHRSVSWYQQTPGQGLQFLFEYFSETQRNKGNFPGRFSGRQFSNSRSEMNVSTLELGDSALYLCASRWDFDTQYFGPGTRLTVL.